The source of this TCR beta chain is a study of cytomegalovirus exposure and HLA in healthy donors. In this sample, this clone turned up a few times. The PCR used 60 Vbeta and 13 Jbeta primers. Original processing notes: As a later analysis found, there were 80 million or so unique TCR beta chains, of which 8.5 million to 14 million were shared. The method was immunoSEQ multiplex PCR; TCRdb's version includes in-frame clones alone and lacks a portion of them. From that table come the V and J calls and clone size; the DNA was used to work out D and trimming. This sample has 150,000 to 200,000 clones; roughly 80% occur once, and the top ten carry about 11%. Germline assignment: CDR1 SQVTM and CDR2 ANQGSEA. Trimming stripped 4 bases from V and 6 bases from J, with 13 bases between. The CDR3 is made up of 12 amino acids.

The sequencing sample was made of PBMCs. This TCR came from a man aged 18-30 years in good health and CMV-seropositive. The V gene is TRBV29-1, the J gene TRBJ2-7, with no clear D. The CDR3 coding sequence is TGCAGCGTTGGTTCTCTAGAAACCGAGCAGTACTTC. This gives the protein CSVGSLETEQYF.